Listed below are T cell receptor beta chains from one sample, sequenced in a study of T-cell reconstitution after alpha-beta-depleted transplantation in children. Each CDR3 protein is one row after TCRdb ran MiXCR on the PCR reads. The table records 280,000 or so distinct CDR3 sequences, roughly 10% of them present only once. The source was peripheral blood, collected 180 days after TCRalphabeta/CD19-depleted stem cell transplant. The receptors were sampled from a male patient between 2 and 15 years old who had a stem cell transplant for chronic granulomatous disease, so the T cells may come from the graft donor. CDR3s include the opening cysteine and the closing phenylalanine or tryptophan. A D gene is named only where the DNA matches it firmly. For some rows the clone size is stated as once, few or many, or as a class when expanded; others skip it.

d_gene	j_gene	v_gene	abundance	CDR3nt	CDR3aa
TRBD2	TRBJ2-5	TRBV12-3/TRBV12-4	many	TGTGCCAGCAGTGTAATAGCGGGGGCGTCAGAGACCCAGTACTTC	CASSVIAGASETQYF
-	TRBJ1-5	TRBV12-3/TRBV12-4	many	TGTGCCAGCACGGTACATAGCAATCAGCCCCAGCATTTT	CASTVHSNQPQHF
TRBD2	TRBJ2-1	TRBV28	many	TGTGCCAGCAGTCAACTAGCGGGGGTCCCCAATGAGCAGTTCTTC	CASSQLAGVPNEQFF
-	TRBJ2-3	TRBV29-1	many	TGCAGCGCCGACAGGGAGGTCACAGATACGCAGTATTTT	CSADREVTDTQYF
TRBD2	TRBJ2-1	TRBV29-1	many	TGCAGCGTTGATAATACGGGACTAGCGGGACCCACGGGCTACAATGAGCAGTTCTTC	CSVDNTGLAGPTGYNEQFF
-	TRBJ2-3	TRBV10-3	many	TGTGCCATCAGTACCCTCACAGATACGCAGTATTTT	CAISTLTDTQYF
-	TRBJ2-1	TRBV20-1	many	TGCAGTGCTGGGGGGGGGGCAGGTGGGTTCTTC	CSAGGGAGGFF
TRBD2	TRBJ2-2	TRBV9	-	TGTGCCAGCAGCGTAGTCGGGGGGAGCCGGGGGCTGTTTTTT	CASSVVGGSRGLFF
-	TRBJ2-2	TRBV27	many	TGTGCCAGCAGAGTCAGGGGAGGGTTGAACACCGGGGAGCTGTTTTTT	CASRVRGGLNTGELFF
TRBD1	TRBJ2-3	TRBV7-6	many	TGTGCCAGCAGCCCCAGACAGGGGAGCACAGATACGCAGTATTTT	CASSPRQGSTDTQYF
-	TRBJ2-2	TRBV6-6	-	TGTGCCAGCAGACTCTACTACGGGCGAGGTGGGACCGGGGAGCTGTTTTTT	CASRLYYGRGGTGELFF
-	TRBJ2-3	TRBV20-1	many	TGCAGTGCTAGAGATCCCTGGGGGACCACAGATACGCAGTATTTT	CSARDPWGTTDTQYF
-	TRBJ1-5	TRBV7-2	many	TGTGCCAGCAGCGGGGGTCGGCGCAATCAGCCCCAGCATTTT	CASSGGRRNQPQHF
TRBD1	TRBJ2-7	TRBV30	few	TGTGCCTGGAGTTGGGGACAGAGTTTCTACGAGCAGTACTTC	CAWSWGQSFYEQYF
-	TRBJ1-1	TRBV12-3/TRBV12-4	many	TGTGCCAGCAGTTTAACGGACATCAACACTGAAGCTTTCTTT	CASSLTDINTEAFF
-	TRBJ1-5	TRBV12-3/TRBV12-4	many	TGTGCCAGCAGTTTAGTGTCGGAGAATCAGCCCCAGCATTTT	CASSLVSENQPQHF
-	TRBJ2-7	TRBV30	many	TGTGCCTGGAGTACCTACAGCTCCTACGAGCAGTACTTC	CAWSTYSSYEQYF
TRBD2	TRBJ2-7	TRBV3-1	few	TGTGCCAGCAGCCAATTCCTAGCGGGACCCTACGAGCAGTACTTC	CASSQFLAGPYEQYF
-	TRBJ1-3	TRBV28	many	TGTGCCAGCAGTTTATGCCTCAGGGCCCTCTCTGGAAACACCATATATTTT	CASSLCLRALSGNTIYF
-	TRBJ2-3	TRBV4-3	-	TGCGCCAGCAGCCAAGAAGGGGTACAGGGAGGGGTCACAGATACGCAGTATTTT	CASSQEGVQGGVTDTQYF
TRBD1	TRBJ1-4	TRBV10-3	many	TGTGCCATCAGTGCAGGGGGCCTTGAAAAACTGTTTTTT	CAISAGGLEKLFF
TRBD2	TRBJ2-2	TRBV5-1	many	TGCGCCAGCAGCTGGGACCAGACTAGCAGATGGTCCGGGGAGCTGTTTTTT	CASSWDQTSRWSGELFF
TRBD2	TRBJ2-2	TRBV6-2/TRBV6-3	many	TGTGCCAGCAGTTACATGACCAAAAGGAGCGGGAGGACAACCACCGGGGAGCTGTTTTTT	CASSYMTKRSGRTTTGELFF
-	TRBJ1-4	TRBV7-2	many	TGTGCCAGCAGCTTAGTAGGAAATACGCTGTTTTTT	CASSLVGNTLFF
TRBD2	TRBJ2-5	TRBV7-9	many	TGTGCCAGCAGCTTAGGGGCGGGAGAAGAGACCCAGTACTTC	CASSLGAGEETQYF
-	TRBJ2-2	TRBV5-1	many	TGCGCCAGCTCTCAGGACCAATCGAACACCGGGGAGCTGTTTTTT	CASSQDQSNTGELFF
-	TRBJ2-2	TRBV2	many	TGTGCCAGCAGCCACATCCGGGCTGGCGGGGAGCTGTTTTTT	CASSHIRAGGELFF
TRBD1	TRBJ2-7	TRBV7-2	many	TGTGCCAGCAGCGAGGGGACAGTCGTACCCTACGAGCAGTACTTC	CASSEGTVVPYEQYF
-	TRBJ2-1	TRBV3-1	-	TGTGCCAGCAGCCAAATCAGAGGGAAGGTCTCCTACAATGAGCAGTTCTTC	CASSQIRGKVSYNEQFF
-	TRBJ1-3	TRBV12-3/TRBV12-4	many	TGTGCCAGCAGTTTAGCAGGGTCTGGAAACACCATATATTTT	CASSLAGSGNTIYF
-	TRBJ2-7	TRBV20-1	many	TGCAGTGCTGAACGGGACGGGGCCTACGAGCAGTACTTC	CSAERDGAYEQYF
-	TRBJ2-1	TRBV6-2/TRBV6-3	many	TGTGCCAGCAGTTACTCTGGACTAACGAGCCTGTACAATGAGCAGTTCTTC	CASSYSGLTSLYNEQFF
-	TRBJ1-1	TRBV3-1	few	TGTGCCAGCAGCTACATTGAGGGCTCTGAAGCTTTCTTT	CASSYIEGSEAFF
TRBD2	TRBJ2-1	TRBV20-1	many	TGCAGTGCTAGAGGACTAGCGGGAGATGTGGATGAGCAGTTCTTC	CSARGLAGDVDEQFF
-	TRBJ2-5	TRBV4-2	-	TGTGCCAGCAGCCAGGGTGAAGCAGGCCAAGAGACCCAGCACTTC	CASSQGEAGQETQHF
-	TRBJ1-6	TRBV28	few	TGTGCCAGCAGTCCTAATTCACCCCTCCACTTT	CASSPNSPLHF
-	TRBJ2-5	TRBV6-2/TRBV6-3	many	TGTGCCAGCAGTAAGCAAGAGACCCAGTACTTC	CASSKQETQYF
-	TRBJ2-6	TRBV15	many	TGTGCCACCAGCAGACAGGGGTATGGGGCCAACGTCCTGACTTTC	CATSRQGYGANVLTF
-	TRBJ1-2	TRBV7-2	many	TGTGCCAGCGGCCAACCCAAGTCCGGCTACACCTTC	CASGQPKSGYTF